This T cell receptor (beta chain) emerged from a study of control samples from healthy donors and cancer patients. The assay was immunoSEQ multiplex PCR, and TCRdb's table has in-frame clones only and misses some. The sample lists 120,000 or so clones, around 87% occurring once. Germline values: CDR1 MDHEN, CDR2 SYDVKM. The CDR3 spans 14 residues. Trimming removed 2 bases from V and 13 bases from J; junction bases left unmatched: 12. The gene calls are TRBV28 and TRBJ1-2; 8 bases fit TRBD1. This clonotype was obtained from a man aged 55 to 69 in good health. The sequencing sample was made of blood. DNA of the CDR3: TGTGCCAGCAGTTTACTCCAGGGGGCGTCATCCATCACCTTC. Translated, it gives CASSLLQGASSITF.